This TCR beta chain was sequenced during a study of CD8 T cells in ankylosing spondylitis (TCRdb year 2017). With respect to the entire study: The study set out to find disease-linked TCR variants by profiling T cell receptor beta repertoires in ankylosing spondylitis patients and healthy donors. The whole study cohort included over a hundred healthy donors and 20 to 30 ankylosing spondylitis patients. Samples of peripheral blood were taken, and for ankylosing spondylitis patients, synovial fluid was collected as well.

TCRdb lists the instrument as Illumina MiSeq. TCR beta libraries were prepared by quantitative 5'-RACE with molecular barcodes. The source study handled its data this way. To identify disease-linked TCR variants, a new computational method was used, one built on a probabilistic model of VDJ rearrangement. TCRdb took the public reads, trimmed them with fastp at Q25, ran MiXCR for clone calling and kept in-frame beta chains. All rows with the same CDR3 protein become a single entry with the most common DNA and genes. The V and J calls follow TCRdb's processing rather than the paper's. Within this sample are under 30,000 distinct CDR3 sequences, with approximately 7.9% of them counted one time only. The ten largest clones represent more than 25% of the sample. As concerns this clonotype: Its specific antigen is unknown. One base away there is no much larger clone; base qualities are not given.

Overall results and qualifications from the work: In peripheral blood, the disease-linked clones were found at relatively low frequencies and had a CD8+ phenotype. Blood from ankylosing spondylitis patients appeared to be characterized by a TCR beta motif composed of about eight highly homologous amino acid variants. Some of the motif variants had been reported before in the synovial fluid and blood of reactive arthritis patients, a finding that suggests common disease-initiation mechanisms. The disease-linked clones were reported to be significantly enriched in matched synovial fluid samples from ankylosing spondylitis patients.

The clonotype comes from a male donor with ankylosing spondylitis or in good health (not recorded which). What was sequenced was blood.

CDR3 protein: CASSFSGTEAFF. The DNA sequence follows: TGTGCCAGCAGTTTCAGCGGCACTGAAGCTTTCTTT. The rearrangement joined TRBV28 to TRBJ1-1, with the D segment identity uncertain. The CDR3 measures 12 amino acids from cysteine to phenylalanine. Only CDR3 DNA remains: 36 bases, in frame from the first base. V lost 3 bases and J lost 4 bases; the stretch between them is 6 bases long. From the germline V gene, CDR1 is MDHEN and CDR2 is SYDVKM.